The 29 T cell receptor beta chains in this list originate from one sample, sequenced in a study of blood T cell repertoires in COVID-19. Assay used: immunoSEQ multiplex PCR; TCRdb lists only in-frame clones, some missing. The data hold about 190,000 clones, with roughly 81% observed a single time. The sequencing input was peripheral blood. The receptor source for this set is a woman older than 75 with COVID-19, enrolled during active disease.

The V gene is TRBV29-1, the J gene TRBJ1-1, with D possibly matching TRBD1 (5 bases). The V end was cut by 0 bases, the J end by 4 bases, with 6 bases between. CDR3 length: 12 amino acids. Germline V gene lookup returns CDR1 SQVTM and CDR2 ANQGSEA. The CDR3 is CSVEDQGTEAFF. DNA for the CDR3: TGCAGCGTTGAAGATCAGGGCACTGAAGCTTTCTTT.

This clone was seen a few times. This rearrangement joins TRBV3-1 (or the pseudogene TRBV3-2) to TRBJ2-5; maybe TRBD1 (5 bases). Trimming shortened V by 0 bases and J by 2 bases, and 19 bases separated the two germline ends. In germline, CDR1 is LGHDT, CDR2 YNNKEL (reference sequence). The CDR3 is 18 residues long. The CDR3 reads CASSQERSAGFLQETQYF. As DNA, the CDR3 is TGTGCCAGCAGCCAAGAACGTTCGGCAGGGTTCTTACAAGAGACCCAGTACTTC.

The chain is built from TRBV11-3 and TRBJ2-7; 9 nucleotides line up with TRBD1. Trimming cost V 5 bases and J 3 bases; bases outside gene matches: 8. The CDR3 spans 15 residues. In germline, CDR1 is SGHNT, CDR2 YENEEA. This CDR3 reads CASSPIDRGYYEQYF. The CDR3 nucleotides read TGTGCCAGCAGCCCAATCGACAGGGGGTACTACGAGCAGTACTTC.

This clone was recorded many times. The chain joins TRBV11-2 to TRBJ2-2, with D uncertain. Trimming left V 1 base short and J 3 bases short, with 9 bases between. CDR3 length: 15 amino acids. Per the germline V gene, CDR1 is SGHAT and CDR2 is FQNNGV. The CDR3 nucleotides are TGTGCCAGCAGCTTAGTTCTAGGTTACACCGGGGAGCTGTTTTTT. It is translated as CASSLVLGYTGELFF.

The J gene is TRBJ2-7, the V gene TRBV19, with D perhaps matching TRBD2 (5 bases). Per the germline V gene, CDR1 is LNHDA and CDR2 is SQIVND (reference sequence). The V end was cut by 6 bases, the J end by 1 base, with 13 bases between. This CDR3 region has 14 residues. The CDR3 DNA reads TGTGCCAGTAGCATACGGGATCCATCCTACGAGCAGTACTTC. Protein sequence: CASSIRDPSYEQYF.

The sample holds a few counts of this clone. The V gene is TRBV6-5, the J gene TRBJ2-7; D may be TRBD1 (8 bases). This CDR3 is 15 amino acids long. The V end was cut by 6 bases, the J end by 2 bases, with 17 bases between. The germline gives CDR1 MNHEY, CDR2 SVGAGI. As DNA, the CDR3 is TGTGCCAGCAGACAAACAGGGGGGGATACCTACGAGCAGTACTTC. It encodes CASRQTGGDTYEQYF.

This clone appeared a few times. The same CDR3 arises from other DNA sequences in this sample as well. The chain employs TRBV28 and TRBJ2-5, with D hard to call. Trimming removed 3 bases at V and 0 bases at J, with 2 bases between. Germline CDR1 reads MDHEN; CDR2 reads SYDVKM. There are 12 residues in the CDR3. For the CDR3, the DNA is TGTGCCAGCAGTTTCAACCAAGAGACCCAGTACTTC. This encodes CASSFNQETQYF.

V is TRBV5-1 and J is TRBJ2-1, with 12 bases identical to TRBD1. With V trimmed by 3 bases and J by 11 bases, 9 bases remained unmatched. Germline loops: CDR1 SGHRS, CDR2 YFSETQ. The CDR3 runs to 15 residues. The CDR3 coding sequence is TGCGCCAGCAGCTGGGGACAGGGGGCTAGCGTTCAGCAGTTCTTC. The encoded protein is CASSWGQGASVQQFF.

V usage is TRBV7-9 and J usage is TRBJ2-3, with D possibly TRBD1 on 5 matching bases. Trimming took off 1 base at V and 2 bases at J, with 13 bases between the two ends. Germline V lookup: CDR1 SEHNR, CDR2 FQNEAQ (reference sequence). There are 16 residues in the CDR3. CDR3 in DNA: TGTGCCAGCAGCTTAGTGGGAAGGGGCCCCACAGATACGCAGTATTTT. Amino acid sequence: CASSLVGRGPTDTQYF.

This rearrangement joins TRBV6-5 to TRBJ2-7; the match to TRBD1 covers 12 bases. The V gene's germline CDR1 is MNHEY and CDR2 SVGAGI. V lost 5 bases, J lost 1 base, and 3 bases stayed unmatched. The CDR3 consists of 15 residues. CDR3 sequence: CASSPGQGASYEQYF. The DNA of the CDR3 is TGTGCCAGCAGTCCGGGACAGGGGGCTTCCTACGAGCAGTACTTC.

The chain links TRBV6-5 to TRBJ2-7, with D perhaps matching TRBD2 (6 bases). The germline V and J ends were trimmed by 7 bases and 0 bases, with 16 bases remaining between them. Germline V gives CDR1 MNHEY, CDR2 SVGAGI. This CDR3 contains 15 residues. CDR3: CASTMEGLSSYEQYF. In DNA, the CDR3 is TGTGCCAGCACAATGGAGGGACTGAGCTCCTACGAGCAGTACTTC.

The V call is TRBV2, the J call TRBJ2-1, with D perhaps matching TRBD2 (5 bases). The ends were cut back, 4 bases at V and 7 bases at J, with 17 bases in the middle. This CDR3 comprises 15 residues. Per germline, CDR1 SNHLY and CDR2 FYNNEI. The CDR3 protein is CASSGRTPGGNEQFF. Here the CDR3 DNA reads TGTGCCAGCAGTGGCCGGACCCCAGGCGGGAATGAGCAGTTCTTC.

The sample holds one count of this clone. Mismatch with germline at one junction end may stem from a read error. This CDR3 reads CASTQGGDRVWGTEAFF. As DNA, the CDR3 is TGTGCCAGCACCCAAGGTGGGGACAGGGTTTGGGGCACTGAAGCTTTCTTT. The chain carries TRBV14 and TRBJ1-1; TRBD1 matches at 9 bases. Germline CDR1 reads SGHDN; CDR2 reads FVKESK. CDR3 size: 17 residues.

CDR3 sequence: CASSLESSYNEQFF. CDR3 nucleotide sequence: TGTGCCAGCAGCTTAGAGAGCTCCTACAATGAGCAGTTCTTC. The chain combines TRBV11-2 with TRBJ2-1; D is unresolved. CDR1 SGHAT and CDR2 FQNNGV come from the germline V gene. V gave up 0 bases and J gave up 0 bases, with 3 bases separating them. The CDR3 sequence is 14 residues long.

The chain has TRBV6-5 and TRBJ1-1; the D gene is possibly TRBD1 (6 bases). This CDR3 has 15 amino acids. Trimming took off 11 bases at V and 4 bases at J, with 23 bases between the two ends. Looked up from germline, CDR1 is MNHEY and CDR2 is SVGAGI. The CDR3 DNA follows: TGTGCCGGACTAGGGGGGGGATTCACGGGCACTGAAGCTTTCTTT. It encodes CAGLGGGFTGTEAFF.

This rearrangement joins TRBV14 to TRBJ1-1; D is perhaps TRBD1 (6 bases). Trimming removed 3 bases at V and 5 bases at J, with 16 bases between. The CDR3 has 15 residues. The germline gives CDR1 SGHDN, CDR2 FVKESK. The CDR3 reads CASSQRGGGRTEAFF. The CDR3, as DNA: TGTGCCAGCAGCCAGAGGGGGGGCGGGCGGACTGAAGCTTTCTTT.

The V and J genes are TRBV11-2 and TRBJ1-4, with no clear D. Trimming left V 4 bases short and J 5 bases short, with 8 bases between. The CDR3 contains 13 residues. Germline V gene lookup returns CDR1 SGHAT and CDR2 FQNNGV. The CDR3 sequence is CASSYSLNEKLFF. CDR3 sequence (DNA): TGTGCCAGCAGCTACAGTCTCAATGAAAAACTGTTTTTT. Based on the CDR3 plus reference TRBV11-2 and TRBJ1-4, the full variable domain is EAGVAQSPRYKIIEKRQSVAFWCNPISGHATLYWYQQILGQGPKLLIQFQNNGVVDDSQLPKDRFSAERLKGVDSTLKIQPAKLEDSAVYLCASSYSLNEKLFFGSGTQLSVL.

The V call is TRBV29-1, the J call TRBJ2-2; TRBD1 aligns across 8 bases. This CDR3 contains 13 residues. Germline trimming cut 3 bases from V and 6 bases from J; bases unmatched to any gene: 3. In germline, CDR1 is SQVTM, CDR2 ANQGSEA. The CDR3 spells CSVEDRVSGELFF. In DNA, the CDR3 is TGCAGCGTTGAGGACAGGGTGTCCGGGGAGCTGTTTTTT.

The V and J genes are TRBV5-6 and TRBJ1-2; tentative D call: TRBD1 (5 bases). The CDR3 extends over 12 amino acids. The germline V and J ends were trimmed by 5 bases and 1 base, with 6 bases remaining between them. The germline CDR1 and CDR2 sequences are SGHDT and YYEEEE. CDR3 in amino acids: CASRTDNYGYTF. The CDR3 bases are TGTGCCAGCAGGACAGATAACTATGGCTACACCTTC.

This rearrangement joins TRBV5-1 to TRBJ2-7; TRBD1 aligns across 7 bases. V shed 4 bases and J 5 bases; nucleotides not matched to a gene: 15. This CDR3 has 16 residues. Germline V lookup: CDR1 SGHRS, CDR2 YFSETQ. The CDR3 DNA follows: TGCGCCAGCAGCGATGGAATACCGGGACAGAACCACGAGCAGTACTTC. Translation: CASSDGIPGQNHEQYF.

A single count supports this clone. The CDR3 here is CAITSGQGLYGYTF. In DNA form, the CDR3 reads TGTGCCATCACCTCGGGACAGGGCCTCTATGGCTACACCTTC. The V gene is TRBV10-3, the J gene TRBJ1-2; 9 bases fit TRBD1. The CDR3 sequence is 14 residues long. The germline V gene encodes CDR1 ENHRY and CDR2 SYGVKD. J gave up 4 bases and V 7 bases, and 7 bases lay outside the gene matches.

The sample holds one count of this clone. This chain uses TRBV24-1 with TRBJ2-5; tentative D call: TRBD2 (5 bases). Germline loops: CDR1 KGHDR, CDR2 SFDVKD. There are 16 residues in the CDR3. The germline V and J ends were trimmed by 2 bases and 3 bases, with 15 bases remaining between them. The CDR3 DNA sequence: TGTGCCACCAGTGATTCTTCGAGGGCCTGGGAAGAGACCCAGTACTTC. Its protein product is CATSDSSRAWEETQYF.

V gene TRBV14 combines with J gene TRBJ2-7; 9 bases agree with TRBD1. Germline values: CDR1 SGHDN, CDR2 FVKESK. V shed 3 bases, J shed 6 bases, and the junction held 6 bases outside the gene matches. The CDR3 loop spans 14 amino acids. CDR3 loop: CASSHHATGGEQYF. CDR3 coding DNA: TGTGCCAGCAGCCATCACGCGACAGGGGGCGAGCAGTACTTC.

The V and J genes are TRBV5-5 and TRBJ2-2; D is possibly TRBD2 (6 bases). Germline CDR1 reads SGHKS; CDR2 reads YYEKEE (reference sequence). This CDR3 contains 15 residues. The V and J ends lost 1 base and 4 bases respectively, with 11 bases between them. CDR3 residues: CASSLLGRITGELFF. CDR3 coding DNA: TGTGCCAGCAGCTTGTTAGGGAGGATCACCGGGGAGCTGTTTTTT. The variable domain in full, completed from reference TRBV5-5 and TRBJ2-2, reads DAGVTQSPTHLIKTRGQQVTLRCSPISGHKSVSWYQQVLGQGPQFIFQYYEKEERGRGNFPDRFSARQFPNYSSELNVNALLLGDSALYLCASSLLGRITGELFFGEGSRLTVL.

This clone has just a few counts. CDR3 region: CASSPRWASGVRETQYF. CDR3 nucleotide sequence: TGTGCCAGCAGCCCCCGTTGGGCTAGCGGGGTTCGGGAGACCCAGTACTTC. This rearrangement joins TRBV9 to TRBJ2-5; TRBD2 aligns across 9 bases. V trimming: 4 bases; J trimming: 5 bases; junction bases outside the gene matches: 15. Germline lookup yields CDR1 SGDLS and CDR2 YYNGEE. The CDR3 is 17 residues long. Filled out from reference TRBV9 and TRBJ2-5, the complete variable domain reads DSGVTQTPKHLITATGQRVTLRCSPRSGDLSVYWYQQSLDQGLQFLIQYYNGEERAKGNILERFSAQQFPDLHSELNLSSLELGDSALYFCASSPRWASGVRETQYFGPGTRLLVL.

This rearrangement joins TRBV20-1 to TRBJ1-2; 7 bases agree with TRBD1. The trim removed 4 bases at V and 7 bases at J, leaving 3 bases unmatched. Germline V gene data show CDR1 as DFQATT and CDR2 as SNEGSKA (reference sequence). The CDR3 covers 11 residues. The CDR3 region has the DNA TGCAGTGCTACAGGGGGTGGTGGCTACACCTTC. Residues: CSATGGGGYTF.

The CDR3 sequence: CSASSPSGKQETQYF. The DNA of the CDR3 is TGCAGTGCTAGTTCGCCTAGCGGCAAGCAAGAGACCCAGTACTTC. V is TRBV20-1 and J is TRBJ2-5, with TRBD2 matching over 7 bases. This CDR3 is 15 amino acids long. Trimming at V came to 3 bases and at J to 2 bases, leaving 9 bases not matched to a gene. Germline lookup yields CDR1 DFQATT and CDR2 SNEGSKA (reference sequence).

This chain links TRBV7-9 with TRBJ1-5; no clear D. The CDR3 loop spans 13 amino acids. Germline CDR1 reads SEHNR; CDR2 reads FQNEAQ (reference sequence). Trimming took 5 bases from V and 2 from J, leaving 7 bases between them. The CDR3 DNA is TGTGCCAGCAGCCCAGATGGCAATCAGCCCCAGCATTTT. This codes for CASSPDGNQPQHF.

The V call is TRBV3-1 (or the pseudogene TRBV3-2), the J call TRBJ2-6; D remains ambiguous. The V and J ends lost 1 base and 1 base respectively, with 5 bases between them. Germline V gene data show CDR1 as LGHDT and CDR2 as YNNKEL (reference sequence). The length of the CDR3 is 15 residues. CDR3 in DNA: TGTGCCAGCAGCCAAGGAACATCTGGGGCCAACGTCCTGACTTTC. Amino acid sequence: CASSQGTSGANVLTF.